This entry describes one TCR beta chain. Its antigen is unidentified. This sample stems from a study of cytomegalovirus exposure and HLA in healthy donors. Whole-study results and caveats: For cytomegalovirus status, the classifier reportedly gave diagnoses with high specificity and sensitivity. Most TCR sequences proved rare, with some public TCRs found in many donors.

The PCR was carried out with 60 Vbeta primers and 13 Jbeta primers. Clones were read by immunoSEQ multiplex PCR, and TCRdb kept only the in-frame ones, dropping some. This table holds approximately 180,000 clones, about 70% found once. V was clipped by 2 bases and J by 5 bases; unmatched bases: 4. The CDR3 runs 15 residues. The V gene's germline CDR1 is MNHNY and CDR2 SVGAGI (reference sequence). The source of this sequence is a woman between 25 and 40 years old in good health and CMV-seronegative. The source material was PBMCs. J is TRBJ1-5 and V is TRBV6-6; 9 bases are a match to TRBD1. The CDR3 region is CASSYPTGGDQPQHF. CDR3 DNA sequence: TGTGCCAGCAGTTACCCTACAGGGGGCGATCAGCCCCAGCATTTT.